This T cell receptor beta chain was recovered during a study of identical twins. The study's findings and limits: Possibly, invariant MAIT and iNKT cells partly confounded zero-insertion analyses. For cord blood, abundant beta clonotypes had fewer insertions, unlike memory repertoires, which showed none. Out-of-frame alpha sequences shared by twins showed excess low generation probability.

A universal primer binding site was introduced by template switching. The final cDNA contained unique molecular identifiers. From the 5' RACE reads, TCRdb called clonotypes with MiXCR, one entry per CDR3 protein. The table includes some 1,700,000 distinct CDR3 sequences, about 32% detected once. This clonotype was counted many times. Its antigen is currently unknown. The CDR3 runs 14 residues. In germline, CDR1 is MNHEY, CDR2 SVGAGI. V was trimmed by 3 bases and J by 3 bases, leaving 12 bases between them. The chain is built from TRBV6-5 and TRBJ2-7; a weak D match, TRBD1 (5 bases). Sequenced material: cord blood. This TCR derives from a newborn girl in good health. The CDR3 DNA reads TGTGCCAGCAGTTATCAGGACACCGACTACGAGCAGTACTTC. Translation gives CASSYQDTDYEQYF.